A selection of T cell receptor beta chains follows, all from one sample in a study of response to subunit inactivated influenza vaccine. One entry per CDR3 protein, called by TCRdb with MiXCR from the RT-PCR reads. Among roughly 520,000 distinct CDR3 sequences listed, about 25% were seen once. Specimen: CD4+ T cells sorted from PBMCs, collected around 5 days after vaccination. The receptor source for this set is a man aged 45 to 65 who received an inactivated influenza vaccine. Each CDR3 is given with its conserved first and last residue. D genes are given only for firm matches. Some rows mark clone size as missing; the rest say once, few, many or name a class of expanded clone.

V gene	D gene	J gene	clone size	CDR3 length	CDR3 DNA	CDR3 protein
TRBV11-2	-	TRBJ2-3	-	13	TGTGCCAGCAGCTTATGCCTTACAGATACGCAGTATTTT	CASSLCLTDTQYF
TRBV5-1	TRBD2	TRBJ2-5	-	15	TGCGCCAGCAGCTTGTTAGCGGGGGGGCAGAAGACCCAGTACTTC	CASSLLAGGQKTQYF
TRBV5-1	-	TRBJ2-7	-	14	TGCGCCAGCAGCTTGGACAGGCTAGCCTACGAGCAGTACTTC	CASSLDRLAYEQYF
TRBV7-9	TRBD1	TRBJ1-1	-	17	TGTGCCAGCAGCTTACGGACAGGGGTATGGGAGGACACTGAAGCTTTCTTT	CASSLRTGVWEDTEAFF
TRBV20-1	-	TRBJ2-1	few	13	TGCAGTGCTAGGGACCTTCGGGGGGCTGAGCAGTTCTTC	CSARDLRGAEQFF
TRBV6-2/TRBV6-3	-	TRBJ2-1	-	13	TGTGCCAGCAGCCCCCGGGACAAGGTTGAGCAGTTCTTC	CASSPRDKVEQFF
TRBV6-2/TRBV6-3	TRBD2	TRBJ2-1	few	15	TGTGCCAGCAGACCCACTAGCGGCCGATTGGGTGAGCAGTTCTTC	CASRPTSGRLGEQFF
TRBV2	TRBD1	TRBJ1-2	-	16	TGTGCCAGCATCGACGGACAGGAACGATCATATGGTGGCTACACCTTC	CASIDGQERSYGGYTF
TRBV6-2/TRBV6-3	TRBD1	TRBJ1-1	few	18	TGTGCCAGCACCCCACCGTGGACAGGGCCTAGGATGAACACTGAAGCTTTCTTT	CASTPPWTGPRMNTEAFF
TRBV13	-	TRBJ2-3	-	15	TGTGCCAGCAGCCTACAGAAAAGAGGCGGAGATACGCAGTATTTT	CASSLQKRGGDTQYF
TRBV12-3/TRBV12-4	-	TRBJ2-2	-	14	TGTGCCAGCAATCTCGGTCAGAACACCGGGGAGCTGTTTTTT	CASNLGQNTGELFF
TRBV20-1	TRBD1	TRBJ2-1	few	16	TGCAGTGCTAGGTCTTCGACAGGGAATCTCTACAATGAGCAGTTCTTC	CSARSSTGNLYNEQFF
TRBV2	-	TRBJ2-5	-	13	TGTGCCAGCAGTGTGGGGGGACAAGAGACCCAGTACTTC	CASSVGGQETQYF
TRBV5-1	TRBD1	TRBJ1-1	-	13	TGCGCCAGCAGCTTGGCCGGGACAGCCGAAGCTTTCTTT	CASSLAGTAEAFF
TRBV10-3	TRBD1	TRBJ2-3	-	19	TGTGCCATCAGGTCGACAGGGGTCGAGACTTTCATAAGCACAGATACGCAGTATTTT	CAIRSTGVETFISTDTQYF
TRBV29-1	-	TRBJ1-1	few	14	TGCAGCGTTGAAAGGGTACTCATGAACACTGAAGCTTTCTTT	CSVERVLMNTEAFF
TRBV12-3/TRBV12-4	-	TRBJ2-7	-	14	TGTGCCAGCAGCACGACAGGTCGGTGGGGGGAGCAGTACTTC	CASSTTGRWGEQYF
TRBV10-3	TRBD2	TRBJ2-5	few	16	TGTGCCATCAGTGACCTAGCGGGGGGGCGAGGAGAGACCCAGTACTTC	CAISDLAGGRGETQYF
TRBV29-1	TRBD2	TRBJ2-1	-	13	TGCAGCCAAGCGGGAGGGCCTGGCAATGAGCAGTTCTTC	CSQAGGPGNEQFF
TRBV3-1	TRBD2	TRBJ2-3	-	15	TGTGCCAGCACCCTAGCGGGGGCCAACACAGATACGCAGTATTTT	CASTLAGANTDTQYF
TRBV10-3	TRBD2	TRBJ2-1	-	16	TGTGCCATCAGTGATAGCGGGGGGAGCTCCTACAATGAGCAGTTCTTC	CAISDSGGSSYNEQFF
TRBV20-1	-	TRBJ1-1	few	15	TGCAGTGCTAGAGCAACGAGTCCGGGGCTCACTGAAGCTTTCTTT	CSARATSPGLTEAFF
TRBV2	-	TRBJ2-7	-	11	TGTGCCAGCAGTCGCCCCGACGAGCAGTACTTC	CASSRPDEQYF
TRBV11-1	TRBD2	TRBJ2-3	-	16	TGTGCCAGCAGCTTATTTTCCGGGACTACGACAGATACGCAGTATTTT	CASSLFSGTTTDTQYF
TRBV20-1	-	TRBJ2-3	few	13	TGCAGTGCTAGAGACTGGAGCGCAGATACGCAGTATTTT	CSARDWSADTQYF
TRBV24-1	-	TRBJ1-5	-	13	TGTGCCACCAGTGACAGGACAAATCAGCCCCAGCATTTT	CATSDRTNQPQHF
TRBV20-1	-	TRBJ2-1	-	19	TGCAGTGCTAGTGCCCCCACCTCCGAGGGATCATTTTTTCCCAATGAGCAGTTCTTC	CSASAPTSEGSFFPNEQFF
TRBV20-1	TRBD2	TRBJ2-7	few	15	TGCAGTGCTAGAGAATCGGGGGGGCCTTTTCACGAGCAGTACTTC	CSARESGGPFHEQYF
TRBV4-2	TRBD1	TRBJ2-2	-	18	TGTGCCAGCAGCCAAGAGGGACAGGGAACGAAACCCACCGGGGAGCTGTTTTTT	CASSQEGQGTKPTGELFF
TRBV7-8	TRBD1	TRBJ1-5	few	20	TGTGCCAGCAGCTTAGGGGGAACAGGGGGCGCGAGCCCCTCGAGTCAGCCCCAGCATTTT	CASSLGGTGGASPSSQPQHF
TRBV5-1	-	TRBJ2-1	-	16	TGCGCCAGCCATTCAGGGGGGATCAGCTCCTACAATGAGCAGTTCTTC	CASHSGGISSYNEQFF
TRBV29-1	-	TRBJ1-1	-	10	TGCAGCGTTTTTAACACTGAAGCTTTCTTT	CSVFNTEAFF
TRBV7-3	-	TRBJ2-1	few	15	TGTGCCAGCAGCCCAAACAGAGATCGGTACAATGAGCAGTTCTTC	CASSPNRDRYNEQFF
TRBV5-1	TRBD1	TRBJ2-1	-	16	TGCGCCAGCCGGCCCCGACAGGGAAATTCCTACAATGAGCAGTTCTTC	CASRPRQGNSYNEQFF
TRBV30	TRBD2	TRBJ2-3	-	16	TGTGCCGGCGGGACTAGCGGGGGGTTGTTTTTGGATACGCAGTATTTT	CAGGTSGGLFLDTQYF
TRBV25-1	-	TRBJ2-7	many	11	TGTGCCAGCAGTGACTACTACGAGCAGTACTTC	CASSDYYEQYF
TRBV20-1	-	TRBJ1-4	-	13	TGCAGTGCTAGATTCGCAACTAATGAAAAACTGTTTTTT	CSARFATNEKLFF
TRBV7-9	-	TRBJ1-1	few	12	TGTGCCAGCAGCTTAATCGGGGTAGAAGCTTTCTTT	CASSLIGVEAFF
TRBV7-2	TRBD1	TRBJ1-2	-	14	TGTGCCAGCAGCTGGGACAGCGTTGGTTCGGGCTACACCTTC	CASSWDSVGSGYTF
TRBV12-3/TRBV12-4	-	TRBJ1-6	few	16	TGTGCCAGCAGTTTAGGGGACGGCTCCTATAATTCACCCCTCCACTTT	CASSLGDGSYNSPLHF
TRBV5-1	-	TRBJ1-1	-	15	TGCGCCAGCAGCTGGAGACAGTCGCTGAACACTGAAGCTTTCTTT	CASSWRQSLNTEAFF
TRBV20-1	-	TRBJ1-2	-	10	TGCAGTGCTAGCGATATCAGCTACACCTTC	CSASDISYTF
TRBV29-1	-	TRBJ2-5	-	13	TGCAGCGCCGGAAAACAGGCGTCAGAGACCCAGTACTTC	CSAGKQASETQYF
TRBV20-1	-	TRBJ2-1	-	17	TGCAGTGCTAGAGTTCCGGCCCGGGTAGCGGTAAACAATGAGCAGTTCTTC	CSARVPARVAVNNEQFF
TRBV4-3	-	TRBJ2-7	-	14	TGCGCCAGCAGCCCCACCGGGGGGCGAAACGAGCAGTACTTC	CASSPTGGRNEQYF
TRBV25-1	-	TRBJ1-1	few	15	TGTGCCAGCAGTGAACGAGTAAGGCCGAACACTGAAGCTTTCTTT	CASSERVRPNTEAFF
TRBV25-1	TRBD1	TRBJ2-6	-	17	TGTGCCAGCAGCACCGGGACAGTGATCTCTGGGGCCAACGTCCTGACTTTC	CASSTGTVISGANVLTF
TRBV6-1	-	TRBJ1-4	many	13	TGTGCCAGCAGTGGTGCAGGGGCCCGACTGCTGTTTTTT	CASSGAGARLLFF
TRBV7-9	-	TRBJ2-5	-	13	TGTGCCAGCATCCGTGGGTACGGGGAGACCCAGTACTTC	CASIRGYGETQYF
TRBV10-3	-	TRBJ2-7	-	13	TGTGCCATCAGCAGGGACCGATCCTACGAGCAGTACTTC	CAISRDRSYEQYF
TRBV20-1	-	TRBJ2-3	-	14	TGCAGTGCTAGAGATACGGGGGGCACAGATACGCAGTATTTT	CSARDTGGTDTQYF
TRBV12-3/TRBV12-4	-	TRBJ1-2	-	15	TGTGCCAGCAGTTTCTCTCGAGGGGGATCCGAGGGCTACACCTTC	CASSFSRGGSEGYTF
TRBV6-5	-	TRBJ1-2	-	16	TGTGCCAGCAGTTACTCCCTGGACACTTACTTCTATGGCTACACCTTC	CASSYSLDTYFYGYTF
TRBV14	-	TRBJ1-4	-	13	TGTGCCAGCAGCCAAATCGGAAGTGAAAAACTGTTTTTT	CASSQIGSEKLFF
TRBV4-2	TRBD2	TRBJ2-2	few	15	TGTGCCAGCAGCCCGCCGGGACTAGCGACCGGGGAGCTGTTTTTT	CASSPPGLATGELFF
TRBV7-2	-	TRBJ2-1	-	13	TGTGCCAGCAGCTTGAGCGCGTGGGATGAGCAGTTCTTC	CASSLSAWDEQFF
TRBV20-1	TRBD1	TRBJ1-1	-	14	TGCAGTGCCACCAGGGGGGGAGTGAACACTGAAGCTTTCTTT	CSATRGGVNTEAFF